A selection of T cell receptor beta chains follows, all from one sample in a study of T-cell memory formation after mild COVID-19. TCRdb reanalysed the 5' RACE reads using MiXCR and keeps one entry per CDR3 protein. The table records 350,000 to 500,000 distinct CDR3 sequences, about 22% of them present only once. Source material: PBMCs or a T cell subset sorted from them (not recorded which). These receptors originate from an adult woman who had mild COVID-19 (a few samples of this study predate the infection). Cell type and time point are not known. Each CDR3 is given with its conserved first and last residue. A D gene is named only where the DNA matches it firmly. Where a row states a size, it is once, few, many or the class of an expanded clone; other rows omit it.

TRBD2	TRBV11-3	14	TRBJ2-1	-	TGTGCCAGCAGCTTAGCTAGCGGGGACAATGAGCAGTTCTTC	CASSLASGDNEQFF
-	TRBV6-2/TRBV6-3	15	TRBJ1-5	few	TGTGCCAGCAGCCCCCCTTGGGGCCCCATCCAGCCCCAGCATTTT	CASSPPWGPIQPQHF
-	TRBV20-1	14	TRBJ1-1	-	TGCAGTGCTAGGGCTCTCACAGGGAACACTGAAGCTTTCTTT	CSARALTGNTEAFF
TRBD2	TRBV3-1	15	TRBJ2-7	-	TGTGCCAGCGGAGAGGCTAGCGGGCCTACCTACGAGCAGTACTTC	CASGEASGPTYEQYF
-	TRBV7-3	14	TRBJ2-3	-	TGTGCCAGCGGGGTAGGGGTCGGGGCAGATACGCAGTATTTT	CASGVGVGADTQYF
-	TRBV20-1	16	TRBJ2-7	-	TGCAGTGCTAGGCCACCGGGGGTAGCGCGCTCCTACGAGCAGTACTTC	CSARPPGVARSYEQYF
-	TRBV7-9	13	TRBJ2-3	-	TGTGCCGTACAATCGGGTAGCACAGATACGCAGTATTTT	CAVQSGSTDTQYF
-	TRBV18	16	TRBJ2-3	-	TGTGCCAGCTCACCCGCAGGGATCGGGACCTCAGATACGCAGTATTTT	CASSPAGIGTSDTQYF
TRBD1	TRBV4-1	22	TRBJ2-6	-	TGCGCCAGCAGCCAGAGCATCCTGCCCCGGGACAGGGGTCCCTCTGGGGCCAACGTCCTGACTTTC	CASSQSILPRDRGPSGANVLTF
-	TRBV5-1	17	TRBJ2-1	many	TGCGCCAGCAGCTTGGGGCTTGGGGGCCGCTCCTACAATGAGCAGTTCTTC	CASSLGLGGRSYNEQFF
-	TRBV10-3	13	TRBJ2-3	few	TGTGCCACCGAGCCCGTGGGCACAGATACGCAGTATTTT	CATEPVGTDTQYF
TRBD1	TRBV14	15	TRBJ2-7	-	TGTGCCAGCAGCCAAACCGGGACAGGGTTCTACGAGCAGTACTTC	CASSQTGTGFYEQYF
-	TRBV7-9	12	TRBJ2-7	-	TGTGCCAGCAGCTTAGCCCAAGGGGAGCAGTACTTC	CASSLAQGEQYF
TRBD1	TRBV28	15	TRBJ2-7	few	TGTGCCAGCAGTTCTCCGGGACAGGGCCTCTACGAGCAGTACTTC	CASSSPGQGLYEQYF
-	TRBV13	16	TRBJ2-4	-	TGTGCCAGCAGCCCCAGTAGCGGCAGGCACGGGAACATTCAGTACTTC	CASSPSSGRHGNIQYF
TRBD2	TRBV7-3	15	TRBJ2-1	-	TGTGCCAGCAGTGCGCCGGGACTAGCGGACAATGAGCAGTTCTTC	CASSAPGLADNEQFF
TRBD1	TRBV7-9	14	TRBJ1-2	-	TGTGCCAGCAGCTTAGGGACAGGGCGGGACGGCTACACCTTC	CASSLGTGRDGYTF
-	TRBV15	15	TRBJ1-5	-	TGTGCCACCAGCCGTGGACGGTTTAGCAATCAGCCCCAGCATTTT	CATSRGRFSNQPQHF
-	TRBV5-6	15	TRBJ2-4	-	TGTGCCAGCAGCTTGGCCGGGACATGGGAAAACATTCAGTACTTC	CASSLAGTWENIQYF
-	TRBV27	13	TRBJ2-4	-	TGTGCCAGCGGGACCTCATCGAAAAACATTCAGTACTTC	CASGTSSKNIQYF